A single sample is the source of the 6 T cell receptor beta chains below, sequenced in a study of blood T cells in healthy people across ages. Sample-barcoded 5' priming and a J-beta primer mix drove a second PCR of roughly 6 to 12 cycles. TCRdb fed the 5' RACE reads into MiXCR, producing one record per CDR3 protein. The repertoire holds 1 million to 1.2 million distinct CDR3 sequences, around two fifths seen once, with 13% in the top ten. The source material was blood. These receptor sequences come from a man aged 18 to 30 in good health.

J is TRBJ1-6 and V is TRBV30, with D unresolved. Looked up from germline, CDR1 is GTSNPN and CDR2 is SVGIG (reference sequence). The V end was cut by 0 bases, the J end by 7 bases, with 7 bases between. CDR3 length equals 13 residues. Written as DNA, the CDR3 is TGTGCCTGGAGTGTTGGCGGGAATTCACCCCTCCACTTT. It specifies CAWSVGGNSPLHF.

This clonotype was seen more than once but under ten times. The CDR3 DNA reads as TGCGCCAGCCGTTGGGGACAGGGGATAAGTTCACCCCTCCACTTT. It specifies CASRWGQGISSPLHF. This chain connects TRBV4-3 to TRBJ1-6; TRBD1 matches at 10 bases. CDR1 and CDR2 from the germline V gene are LGHNA and YSLEER. The CDR3 has 15 amino acids. The V gene end was trimmed by 8 bases and the J gene end by 9 bases; junction bases not matched to a gene: 10.

This clonotype was seen a few times. The chain carries TRBV27 and TRBJ1-5; tentatively, D is TRBD1 (5 bases). Per the germline V gene, CDR1 is MNHEY and CDR2 is SMNVEV (reference sequence). The length of the CDR3 is 14 residues. V was shortened by 0 bases and J by 8 bases, with 11 bases between the two germline ends. The CDR3 reads CASSLSSGAEPQHF. CDR3 nucleotide sequence: TGTGCCAGCAGTTTATCAAGCGGGGCGGAGCCCCAGCATTTT.

This clonotype was counted between two and nine times. The chain uses TRBV7-6 and TRBJ2-3, with 9 bases matching TRBD2. Per germline, CDR1 SGHVS and CDR2 FNYEAQ. The CDR3 extends over 14 amino acids. Unmatched junction bases numbered 3, after V lost 6 bases and J lost 2 bases. CDR3 residues: CASRERGATDTQYF. For the CDR3, the DNA is TGTGCCAGCAGAGAGCGGGGGGCCACAGATACGCAGTATTTT.

V usage is TRBV28 and J usage is TRBJ2-1, with D perhaps TRBD2 (6 bases). CDR1 is MDHEN, CDR2 SYDVKM, per germline. The CDR3 is 15 residues long. Trimming pared 10 bases from V and 1 base from J, leaving 17 bases between. The CDR3 nucleotides read TGTGCCACAGCTAGCGTCAAAGTTTCCTACAATGAGCAGTTCTTC. The encoded protein is CATASVKVSYNEQFF.

The V gene is TRBV30, the J gene TRBJ1-2; no reliable D call. From germline, CDR1 is GTSNPN and CDR2 SVGIG (reference sequence). The CDR3 length is 12 residues. The CDR3 bases are TGTGCGGGGATAAGCGGGATCTATGGCTACACCTTC. Translation: CAGISGIYGYTF.